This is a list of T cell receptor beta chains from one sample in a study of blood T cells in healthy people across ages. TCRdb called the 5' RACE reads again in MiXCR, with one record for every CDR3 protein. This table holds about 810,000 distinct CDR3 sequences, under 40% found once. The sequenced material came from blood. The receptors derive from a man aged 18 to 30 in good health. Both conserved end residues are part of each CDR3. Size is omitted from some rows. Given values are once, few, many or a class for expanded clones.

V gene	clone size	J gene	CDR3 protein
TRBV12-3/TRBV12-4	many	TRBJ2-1	CASSRSGGPSYNEQFF
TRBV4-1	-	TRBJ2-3	CASSRLALSQYF
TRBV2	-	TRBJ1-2	CASSTRSQQPIYGYTF
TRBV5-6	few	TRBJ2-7	CASRRTGTNYEQYF
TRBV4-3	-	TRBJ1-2	CASSQAQGAGEGYTF
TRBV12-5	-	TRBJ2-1	CASGLVLGGPYNEQFF
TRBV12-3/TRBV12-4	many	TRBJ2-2	CASSLGAGVFGELFF
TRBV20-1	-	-	CSARDFPGSYNEQYF
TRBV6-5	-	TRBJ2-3	CASSRQGSDTQYF
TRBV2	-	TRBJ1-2	CASSPDLLTNYGYTF
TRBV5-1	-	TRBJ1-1	CASSWDREDTEAFF
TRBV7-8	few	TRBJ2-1	CASSRPTGHRANEQFF
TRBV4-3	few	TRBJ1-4	CASSQERLEKLFF
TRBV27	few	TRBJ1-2	CASSLSGGRYGYTF
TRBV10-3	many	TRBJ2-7	CAISVGSGGASYEQYF
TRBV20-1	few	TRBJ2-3	CSARESQRGRTDTQYF
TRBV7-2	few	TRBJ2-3	CASTSRTSGGAEYF
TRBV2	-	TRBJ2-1	CASSIEGQFYKEQFF
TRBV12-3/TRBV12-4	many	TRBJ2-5	CASSQPTGPDPYNEQYF
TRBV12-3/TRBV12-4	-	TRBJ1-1	CASSLGNVGTEAFF
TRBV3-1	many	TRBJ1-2	CASSQDKFTSYGYTF
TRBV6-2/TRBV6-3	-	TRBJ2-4	CASSYPTSKGLAGGAKNIQYF
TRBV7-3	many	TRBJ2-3	CASSLGSPDTQYF
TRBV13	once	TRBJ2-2	CASSSTSALNTGELFF
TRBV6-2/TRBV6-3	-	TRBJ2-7	CASSYGLAGGRLTYSEQYF
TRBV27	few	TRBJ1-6	CASSLSRPIYNSPLHF
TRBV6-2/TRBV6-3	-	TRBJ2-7	CASILGLAAYEQYF